The next 14 T cell receptor beta chains were all read from a single sample in a study of technical replicates of blood from a handful of donors (dated by TCRdb to 2017 to 2019). Preparation of the library involved the immunoSEQ multiplex PCR assay. Imported from immuneACCESS, the table was reduced by TCRdb to in-frame sequences with V and J called. These copies leave out some clones; in studies compared against another copy, an unresolved V gene accounts for under half, and the cause of the remainder is not known. For this sample the table gives 75,000 or so clones, of which around 93% were detected only once. The biggest ten clones account for 0.2% to 0.3% of the sample. Material: T cells isolated from PBMCs. The receptors come from a human donor in good health.

The chain uses TRBV7-2 and TRBJ2-2, with D possibly matching TRBD2 (6 bases). Germline V gene data show CDR1 as SGHTA and CDR2 as FQGNSA. Trimming shortened V by 9 bases and J by 6 bases, and 14 bases separated the two germline ends. The CDR3 consists of 13 residues. The CDR3 DNA reads TGTGCCAGTCCTAAGACGGGAGCCGGGGAGCTGTTTTTT. Its protein is CASPKTGAGELFF. Combining the CDR3 with reference TRBV7-2 and TRBJ2-2 gives the whole variable domain GAGVSQSPSNKVTEKGKDVELRCDPISGHTALYWYRQSLGQGLEFLIYFQGNSAPDKSGLPSDRFSAERTGGSVSTLTIQRTQQEDSAVYLCASPKTGAGELFFGEGSRLTVL.

V is TRBV28 and J is TRBJ2-1, with TRBD1 identical over 10 bases. Germline V gene lookup returns CDR1 MDHEN and CDR2 SYDVKM. The CDR3 is 15 amino acids. V trimming: 6 bases; J trimming: 9 bases; junction bases outside the gene matches: 11. The CDR3 DNA reads TGTGCCAGCAGCCCGACCGCTGGACAGGGGGGTGAGCAGTTCTTC. As protein: CASSPTAGQGGEQFF.

The chain has TRBV15 and TRBJ1-1; perhaps TRBD1 as D (6 bases). This CDR3 comprises 13 residues. Germline assignment: CDR1 LNHNV and CDR2 YYDKDF (reference sequence). The V end was cut by 1 base, the J end by 4 bases, with 7 bases between. The CDR3 protein is CATSRGGGTEAFF. For the CDR3, the DNA is TGTGCCACCAGCAGAGGAGGGGGCACTGAAGCTTTCTTT.

CDR3 residues: CASSASRDTASEQYF. The CDR3 DNA reads as TGTGCCAGCAGCGCGTCCCGGGACACGGCGTCAGAGCAGTACTTC. The V and J genes are TRBV7-7 and TRBJ2-7; TRBD1 might be the D (6 bases). CDR1 is SSHAT, CDR2 FNYEAQ, per germline (reference sequence). The CDR3 is 15 amino acids. Trimming cost V 5 bases and J 7 bases, with 21 bases left between them. Filled out from reference TRBV7-7 and TRBJ2-7, the complete variable domain reads GAGVSQSPRYKVTKRGQDVTLRCDPISSHATLYWYQQALGQGPEFLTYFNYEAQPDKSGLPSDRFSAERPEGSISTLTIQRTEQRDSAMYRCASSASRDTASEQYFGPGTRLTVT.

This rearrangement joins TRBV5-6 to TRBJ2-5, with 7 bases that match TRBD1. Per the germline V gene, CDR1 is SGHDT and CDR2 is YYEEEE. Unmatched junction bases numbered 5, after V lost 4 bases and J lost 2 bases. CDR3 length equals 14 residues. The CDR3 loop reads CASSEGGRQETQYF. The CDR3 DNA follows: TGTGCCAGCAGCGAAGGGGGCCGGCAAGAGACCCAGTACTTC.

The rearrangement joins TRBV30 to TRBJ1-1; D possibly corresponds to TRBD1 (6 bases). V lost 4 bases and J lost 7, with 19 bases in between. The germline CDR1 and CDR2 sequences are GTSNPN and SVGIG (reference sequence). The CDR3 spans 14 residues. This CDR3 reads CAWNRDTVYSEAFF. The CDR3 DNA reads as TGTGCCTGGAACCGGGACACGGTGTACAGTGAAGCTTTCTTT.

This chain connects TRBV25-1 to TRBJ2-1, with 7 bases identical to TRBD2. Germline V CDR1 and CDR2: MGHDK, SYGVNS. J lost 1 base, V lost 5 bases, and 2 bases had no gene match. The CDR3 loop spans 14 amino acids. CDR3: CASSPSGSYNEQFF. The CDR3 coding sequence is TGTGCCAGCAGTCCTAGCGGATCCTACAATGAGCAGTTCTTC.

The chain combines TRBV7-5 with TRBJ2-5; TRBD1, as called in the table, went unchecked against the DNA. TRBV7-5 is noted as a pseudogene. The CDR3 spans 15 residues. The CDR3 reads CVRSFHQGAKETQYF. The CDR3 nucleotides read TGTGTCAGAAGCTTCCACCAGGGGGCGAAAGAGACCCAGTACTTC.

The chain recombines TRBV4-2 with TRBJ2-7, with D perhaps matching TRBD1 (5 bases). Germline V gene data show CDR1 as LGHNA and CDR2 as YNFKEQ. The CDR3 totals 17 residues. V lost 0 bases, J lost 3 bases, and 18 bases lay in between. CDR3 sequence (DNA): TGTGCCAGCAGCCAAGATCCAGGGAAGTACGCAAACTACGAGCAGTACTTC. Protein sequence: CASSQDPGKYANYEQYF.

The chain joins TRBV6-1 to TRBJ2-7; the match to TRBD2 covers 11 bases. CDR3 size: 12 residues. V lost 8 bases and J lost 5; bases outside the gene matches: 2. Germline CDR1 is MNHNS and CDR2 is SASEGT. The CDR3 reads CASLAGGHEQYF. In DNA, the CDR3 is TGTGCCAGCCTAGCGGGAGGCCACGAGCAGTACTTC.

This rearrangement joins TRBV9 to TRBJ2-2, with 7 bases aligning to TRBD2. CDR1 is SGDLS, CDR2 YYNGEE, per germline. V was clipped by 0 bases and J by 7 bases; unmatched bases: 3. This CDR3 spans 14 amino acids. CDR3 amino acids: CASSVGLAGGELFF. As DNA, the CDR3 is TGTGCCAGCAGCGTAGGACTAGCCGGCGGGGAGCTGTTTTTT.

This chain connects TRBV4-1 to TRBJ1-2; tentative D call: TRBD1 (5 bases). Germline V gives CDR1 MGHRA, CDR2 YSYEKL. The CDR3 is 15 amino acids. Trimming removed 0 bases from V and 6 bases from J, with 14 bases in between. CDR3 region: CASSQESRDTNGYTF. The CDR3 DNA follows: TGCGCCAGCAGCCAAGAGTCCAGGGATACTAATGGCTACACCTTC.

The rearrangement uses TRBV6-4 and TRBJ1-1, with no clear D. V was clipped by 6 bases and J by 11 bases, with 19 bases between them. This CDR3 has 13 amino acids. CDR1 is MRHNA and CDR2 is SNTAGT in the germline V gene. CDR3 in DNA: TGTGCCAGCAGGGACCGTCAATCTTCTCAGGCTTTCTTT. Its translation is CASRDRQSSQAFF.

This rearrangement joins TRBV5-1 to TRBJ2-1; D remains ambiguous. Trimming shortened V by 4 bases and J by 6 bases, and 17 bases separated the two germline ends. The CDR3 has 15 residues. Germline CDR1 reads SGHRS; CDR2 reads YFSETQ. This chain's CDR3 is CASSPLGSGRNEQFF. CDR3 sequence (DNA): TGCGCCAGCAGCCCACTTGGCTCGGGTCGCAATGAGCAGTTCTTC.